This T cell receptor beta chain was obtained from a study of T cells after yellow fever vaccination. Study details: SMART-Seq v4 Ultra Low Input handled preparation of low-cell-number fractions. Findings of the study overall: Shared CD4/CD8 clonotypes were a small share, likely from convergent recombination. On re-exposure, the response was weaker but peaked faster, at day 5 versus 15.

The germline gives CDR1 MNHEY, CDR2 SVGEGT. V lost 8 bases to trimming and J lost 3 bases; unmatched junction nucleotides: 9. The CDR3 length is 14 residues. TCRdb reprocessed the 5' RACE reads with MiXCR, giving one entry per CDR3 protein. The table lists about 330,000 distinct CDR3 sequences, about 4% of them singletons, with approximately 23% in the top ten. This clonotype was counted a few times. Its target is not known. The specimen comprised PBMCs, sampled 5 days after the yellow fever booster vaccination. This TCR derives from a man aged 18 to 30 who received the YFV17D yellow fever vaccine. The chain combines TRBV6-2 or TRBV6-3 with TRBJ1-1; 7 nucleotides agree with TRBD1. The CDR3 DNA reads as TGTGCCAGCCGGGACAGAGAATCTTACACTGAAGCTTTCTTT. Translation: CASRDRESYTEAFF.